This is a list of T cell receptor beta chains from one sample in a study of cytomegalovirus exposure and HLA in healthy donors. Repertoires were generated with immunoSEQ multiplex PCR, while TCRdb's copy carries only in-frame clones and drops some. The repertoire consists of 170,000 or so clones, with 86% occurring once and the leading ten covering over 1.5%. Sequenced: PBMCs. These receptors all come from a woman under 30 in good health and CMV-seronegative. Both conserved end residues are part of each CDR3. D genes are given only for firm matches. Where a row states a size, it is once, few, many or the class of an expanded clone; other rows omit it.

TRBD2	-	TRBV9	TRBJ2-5	TGTGCCAGCAGCGTAGCGGGAGGGGGTGAGACCCAGTACTTC	CASSVAGGGETQYF
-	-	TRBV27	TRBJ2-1	TGTGCCAGCAAGGATCGGGGGAAGAACAATGAGCAGTTCTTC	CASKDRGKNNEQFF
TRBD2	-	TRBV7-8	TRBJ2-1	TGTGCCAGCAGCTTCGAGACTAGCGGGGGGGCCTTTTACAATGAGCAGTTCTTC	CASSFETSGGAFYNEQFF
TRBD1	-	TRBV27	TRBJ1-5	TGTGCCAGCAGATCTCTTATAGACAGGGCCGATAATCAGCCCCAGCATTTT	CASRSLIDRADNQPQHF
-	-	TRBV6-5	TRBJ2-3	TGTGCCAGCAGCCCTACAGGACGACTCACGGATACGCAGTATTTT	CASSPTGRLTDTQYF
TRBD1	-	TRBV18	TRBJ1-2	TGTGCCAGCTCACCCGCCGGGACAGGGGGCGCCGGCTATGGCTACACCTTC	CASSPAGTGGAGYGYTF
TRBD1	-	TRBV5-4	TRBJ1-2	TGTGCCAGCAGCTTGCCACAGGACAGGTTCTATGGCTACACCTTC	CASSLPQDRFYGYTF
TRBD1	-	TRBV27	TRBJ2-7	TGTGCCAGCAGCGCTGGAAGGGGGCTCTCCTACGAGCAGTACTTC	CASSAGRGLSYEQYF
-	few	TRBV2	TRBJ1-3	TGTGCCAGCAACGAGGGGAGGGGCAGGGGAAACACCATATATTTT	CASNEGRGRGNTIYF
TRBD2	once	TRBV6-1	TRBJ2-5	TGTGCCAGCAGTGAAAGGCTAGCGGGGGGGATAGTTCAAGAGACCCAGTACTTC	CASSERLAGGIVQETQYF
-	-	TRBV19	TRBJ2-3	TGTGCCAGTAGCAAAAACAGGGCTAGCACAGATACGCAGTATTTT	CASSKNRASTDTQYF
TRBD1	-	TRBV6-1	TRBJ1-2	TGTGCCAGCAAGGGACAGGGCCTGGATGGCTACACCTTC	CASKGQGLDGYTF
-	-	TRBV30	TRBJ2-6	TGTGCCTGGTCGTACTCTGGGGCCAACGTCCTGACTTTC	CAWSYSGANVLTF
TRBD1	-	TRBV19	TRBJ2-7	TGTGCCAGTAGTATCGTTCCGGGACAGGGGGCTAGCGAGCAGTACTTC	CASSIVPGQGASEQYF
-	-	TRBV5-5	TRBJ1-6	TGTGCCAGCAGCGGAGGGACGTTGCAAAGTTCACCCCTCCACTTT	CASSGGTLQSSPLHF
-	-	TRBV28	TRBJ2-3	TGTGCCAGCAGCCAATACGGGGGGCCCACAGATACGCAGTATTTT	CASSQYGGPTDTQYF
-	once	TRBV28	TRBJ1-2	TGTGCCAGCAGTCTCCCGGGGGGGCAAGGCACCTTC	CASSLPGGQGTF
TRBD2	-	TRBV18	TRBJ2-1	TGTGCCAGCTCACCGGGACAACTATCATGGACTAGCGGGAAGATTATCTTC	CASSPGQLSWTSGKIIF
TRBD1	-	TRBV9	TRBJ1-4	TGTGCCAGCAGAGGGACAGGATTCAGACCTCCTGAAAAACTGTTTTTT	CASRGTGFRPPEKLFF
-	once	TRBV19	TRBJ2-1	TGTGCCACCTACCGTAGCTCTTACAATGAGCAGTTCTTC	CATYRSSYNEQFF
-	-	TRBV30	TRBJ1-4	TGTGCCTGGACCGGCTTTAATGAGGGAAAACTGTTTTTT	CAWTGFNEGKLFF
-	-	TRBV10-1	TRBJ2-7	TGCGCCAGCAGTGAGTCGGCAGTACCCTACGAGCAGTACTTC	CASSESAVPYEQYF
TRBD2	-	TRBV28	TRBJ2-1	TGTGCCAGCAGTTCCGGGAGGGCCGGCAATGAGCAGTTCTTC	CASSSGRAGNEQFF
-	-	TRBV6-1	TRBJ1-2	TGTGCCAGCAGTCAGGGGAACTATGGCTACACCTTC	CASSQGNYGYTF
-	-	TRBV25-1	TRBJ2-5	TGTGCCAGCGGCCGGGACATTCAAGAGACCCAGTACTTC	CASGRDIQETQYF
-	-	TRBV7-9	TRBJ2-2	TGTGCCAGCAGCTTCTACGAACTTGACACCGGGGAGCTGTTTTTT	CASSFYELDTGELFF
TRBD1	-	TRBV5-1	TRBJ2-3	TGCGCCAGCAGCATAAGACCGGGACAGGGAACGCAGTATTTT	CASSIRPGQGTQYF
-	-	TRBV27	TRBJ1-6	TGTGCCAGCAGCCCTACACAGCCAAGATCGAATAATTCACCCCTCCACTTT	CASSPTQPRSNNSPLHF
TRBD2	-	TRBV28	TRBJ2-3	TGTGCCAGCCAGCGGGGGACCTACACAGATACGCAGTATTTT	CASQRGTYTDTQYF
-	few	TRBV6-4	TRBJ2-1	TGTGCCAGCAGTGACTCTCCCCTGGATAGCGGCAATGAGCAGTTCTTC	CASSDSPLDSGNEQFF
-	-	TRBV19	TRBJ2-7	TGTGCCAGTAGTATAGGTGAGACAAACTCCTACGAGCAGTACTTC	CASSIGETNSYEQYF
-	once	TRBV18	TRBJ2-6	TGTGCCAGCTCACCAATATTTCGCAGCGGTAGTAACTCTGGGGCCAACGTCCTGACTTTC	CASSPIFRSGSNSGANVLTF
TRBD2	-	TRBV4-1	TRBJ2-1	TGCGCCAGCAGCCAAGTGGGGGTTAGAGCGGGAGGAAGGAATGAGCAGTTCTTC	CASSQVGVRAGGRNEQFF
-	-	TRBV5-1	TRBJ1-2	TGCGCCAGCAGCTTGGGCTCAGCTAACTATGGCTACACCTTC	CASSLGSANYGYTF
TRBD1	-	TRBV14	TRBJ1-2	TGTGCCAGCAGCCAAGCTTATACAGGGGGCCTCTATGGCTACACCTTC	CASSQAYTGGLYGYTF